This T cell receptor (beta chain) was sequenced in a study of blood T cells in healthy people across ages. Study-level points and caveats: Strong correlation linked observed beta diversity and percent naive T cells.

A second PCR, run for roughly 7 to 12 cycles, used a sample-barcoded 5' primer plus a J-beta primer mix. TCRdb re-called the 5' RACE reads through MiXCR, storing one row per CDR3 protein. Found here are 1.5 million to 2 million distinct CDR3 sequences, roughly a third of them singletons; the top ten hold 11%. About this clonotype itself: Its specificity is not known.

Material for sequencing was blood. The receptor comes from a woman in her thirties in good health.

The CDR3 region is CASSASQDGYRYEQYF. CDR3 nucleotides: TGTGCCAGCAGTGCCTCCCAGGACGGCTACCGGTACGAGCAGTACTTC. The chain employs TRBV28 and TRBJ2-7; no clear D. The CDR3 loop spans 16 amino acids. Trimming shortened V by 5 bases and J by 4 bases, and 21 bases separated the two germline ends. The V gene's germline CDR1 is MDHEN and CDR2 SYDVKM.